The subject of this entry is one T cell receptor beta chain. Per the germline V gene, CDR1 is SGHAT and CDR2 is FQDESV (reference sequence). Germline trimming cut 2 bases from V and 2 bases from J; bases unmatched to any gene: 6. This CDR3 spans 16 amino acids. The data belong to a study of radiotherapy plus CTLA-4 blockade in lung cancer. Study summary: Objective responses occurred in 18% of patients; about 32% had disease control.

Libraries were prepared by immunoSEQ multiplex PCR; TCRdb keeps only in-frame clonotypes and omits some of them. The sample holds roughly 66,000 clones, about four fifths seen once. The source was peripheral blood, collected from a patient treated with radiotherapy plus ipilimumab. The source is a human donor with non-small cell lung cancer who had a partial response to radiotherapy plus ipilimumab. The chain carries TRBV11-1 and TRBJ2-7; TRBD2 matches 10 bases. CDR3: CASSLFKAGGPYEQYF. CDR3 bases: TGTGCCAGCAGCTTATTCAAAGCGGGAGGGCCCTACGAGCAGTACTTC.